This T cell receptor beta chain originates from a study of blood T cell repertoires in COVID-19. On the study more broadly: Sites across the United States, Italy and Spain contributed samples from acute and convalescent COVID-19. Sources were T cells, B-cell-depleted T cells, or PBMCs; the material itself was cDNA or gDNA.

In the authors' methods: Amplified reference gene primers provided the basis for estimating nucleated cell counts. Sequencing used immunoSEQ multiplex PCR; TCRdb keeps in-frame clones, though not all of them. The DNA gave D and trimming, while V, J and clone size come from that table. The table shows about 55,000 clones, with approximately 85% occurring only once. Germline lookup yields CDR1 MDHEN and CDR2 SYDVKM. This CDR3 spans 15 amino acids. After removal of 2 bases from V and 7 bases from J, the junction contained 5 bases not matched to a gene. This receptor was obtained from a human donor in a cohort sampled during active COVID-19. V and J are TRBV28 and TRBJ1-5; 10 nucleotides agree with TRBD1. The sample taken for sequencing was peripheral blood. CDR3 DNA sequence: TGTGCCAGCAGTTTAGAGACAGGGGGCAGCCAGCCCCAGCATTTT. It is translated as CASSLETGGSQPQHF.